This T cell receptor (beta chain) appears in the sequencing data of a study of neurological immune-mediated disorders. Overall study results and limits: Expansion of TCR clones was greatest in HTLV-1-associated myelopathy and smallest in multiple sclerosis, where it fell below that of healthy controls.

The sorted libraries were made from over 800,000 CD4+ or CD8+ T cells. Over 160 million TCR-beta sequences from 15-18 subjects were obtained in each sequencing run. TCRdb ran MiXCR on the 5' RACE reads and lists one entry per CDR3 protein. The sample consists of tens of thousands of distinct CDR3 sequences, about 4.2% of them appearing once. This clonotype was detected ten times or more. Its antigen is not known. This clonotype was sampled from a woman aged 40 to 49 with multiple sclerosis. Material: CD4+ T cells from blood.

The CDR3: CASSRANLGLGYTF. CDR3 DNA: TGCGCCAGCAGCAGGGCCAACCTCGGCCTAGGCTACACCTTC. J is TRBJ1-2 and V is TRBV5-1; no clear D gene. CDR1 and CDR2 from the germline V gene are SGHRS and YFSETQ. The CDR3 has 14 amino acids. Trimming removed 4 bases from V and 8 bases from J, with 18 bases in between.